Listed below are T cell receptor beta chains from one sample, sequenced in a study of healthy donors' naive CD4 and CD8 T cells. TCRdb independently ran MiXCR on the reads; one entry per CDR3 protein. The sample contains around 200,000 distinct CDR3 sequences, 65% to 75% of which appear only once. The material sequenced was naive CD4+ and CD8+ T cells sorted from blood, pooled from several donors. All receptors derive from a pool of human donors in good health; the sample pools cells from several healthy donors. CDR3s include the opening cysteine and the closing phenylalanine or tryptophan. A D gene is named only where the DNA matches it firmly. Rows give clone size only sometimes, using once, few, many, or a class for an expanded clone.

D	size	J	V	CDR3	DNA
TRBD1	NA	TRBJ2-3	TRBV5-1	CASRDRLSTDTQYF	TGCGCCAGCAGGGACAGGTTGTCCACAGATACGCAGTATTTT
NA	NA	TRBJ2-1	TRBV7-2	CASSLGVRPNEQFF	TGTGCCAGCAGCTTAGGGGTCAGACCCAATGAGCAGTTCTTC
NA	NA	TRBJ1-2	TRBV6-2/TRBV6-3	CASSSLDGRINYGYTF	TGTGCCAGCAGTTCCCTAGATGGACGGATTAACTATGGCTACACCTTC
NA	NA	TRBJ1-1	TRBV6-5	CASLALGNTEAFF	TGTGCCAGCCTCGCCCTTGGAAACACTGAAGCTTTCTTT
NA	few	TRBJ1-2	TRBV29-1	CSVVSDSRYGYTF	TGCAGCGTTGTATCGGACTCACGTTACGGCTACACCTTC
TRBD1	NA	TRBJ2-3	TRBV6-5	CASSPTKTGTATQYF	TGTGCCAGCAGTCCTACGAAGACCGGGACAGCTACGCAGTATTTT
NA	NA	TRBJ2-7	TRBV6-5	CASSYGQDPSYEQYF	TGTGCCAGCAGTTACGGGCAGGATCCCTCCTACGAGCAGTACTTC
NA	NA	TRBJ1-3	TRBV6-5	CAISVVGRSSGNTIYF	TGTGCCATCAGTGTTGTCGGCCGGAGCTCTGGAAACACCATATATTTT
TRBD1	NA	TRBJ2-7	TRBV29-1	CSVLYNPGQGPYEQYF	TGCAGCGTTCTATATAATCCGGGACAGGGGCCCTACGAGCAGTACTTC
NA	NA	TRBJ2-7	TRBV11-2	CASSLVSDEQYF	TGTGCCAGCAGCTTAGTTTCCGACGAGCAGTACTTC
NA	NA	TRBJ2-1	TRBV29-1	CSVEAGPRNEQFF	TGCAGCGTTGAGGCAGGGCCACGGAATGAGCAGTTCTTC
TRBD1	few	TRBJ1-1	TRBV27	CASSLGDRMNTEAFF	TGTGCCAGCAGTTTAGGGGACAGGATGAACACTGAAGCTTTCTTT
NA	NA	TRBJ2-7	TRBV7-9	CASSPHRDLGYGQYF	TGTGCCAGCAGCCCGCACCGGGACTTGGGCTACGGGCAGTACTTC
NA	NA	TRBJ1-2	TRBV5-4	CASSSTYGYTF	TGTGCCAGCAGCTCGACATATGGCTACACCTTC
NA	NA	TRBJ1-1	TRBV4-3	CASSQDYFHMNTEAFF	TGCGCCAGCAGCCAAGATTATTTCCACATGAACACTGAAGCTTTCTTT
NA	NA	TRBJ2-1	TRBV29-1	CSVEVVGEQFF	TGCAGCGTGGAGGTGGTGGGGGAGCAGTTCTTC
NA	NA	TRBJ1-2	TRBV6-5	CASSYGRFYGYTF	TGTGCCAGCAGTTACGGCAGGTTCTATGGCTACACCTTC
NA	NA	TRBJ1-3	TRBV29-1	CSVAGVGNTIYF	TGCAGCGTTGCAGGGGTCGGAAACACCATATATTTT
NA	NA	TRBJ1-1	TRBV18	CASSPGLGVNTEAFF	TGTGCCAGCTCACCGGGATTGGGGGTAAACACTGAAGCTTTCTTT
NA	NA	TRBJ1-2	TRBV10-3	CAIGKGPNYGYTF	TGTGCCATCGGGAAAGGACCTAACTATGGCTACACCTTC
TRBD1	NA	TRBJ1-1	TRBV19	CASSKPGQGFFEAFF	TGTGCCAGTAGTAAACCGGGACAGGGATTTTTTGAAGCTTTCTTT
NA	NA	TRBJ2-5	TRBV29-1	CSLVLGSETQYF	TGCAGCTTGGTCCTGGGGTCGGAGACCCAGTACTTC
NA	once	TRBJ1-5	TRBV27	CASSSGVGNQPQHF	TGTGCCAGCAGTTCAGGGGTGGGCAATCAGCCCCAGCATTTT
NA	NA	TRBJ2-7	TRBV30	CAWSISLGDEQYF	TGTGCCTGGAGTATCTCCCTCGGTGACGAGCAGTACTTC
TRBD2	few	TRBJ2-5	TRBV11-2	CASSDSGGSRMRETQYF	TGTGCCAGCAGCGACAGCGGGGGTTCGAGAATGAGAGAGACCCAGTACTTC
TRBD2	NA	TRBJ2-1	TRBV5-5	CASSLLAGVGEQFF	TGTGCCAGCAGTCTCTTAGCGGGAGTGGGTGAGCAGTTCTTC
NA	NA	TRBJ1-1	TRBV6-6	CASSYSEGLSMNTEAFF	TGTGCCAGCAGTTACTCCGAGGGACTGAGCATGAACACTGAAGCTTTCTTT
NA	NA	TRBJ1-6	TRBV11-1	CASRADPAGLNSPLHF	TGTGCCAGCAGAGCGGATCCGGCGGGACTTAATTCACCCCTCCACTTT
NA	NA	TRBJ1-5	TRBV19	CASSIKTGNSNQPQHF	TGTGCCAGTAGTATCAAAACAGGGAATAGCAATCAGCCCCAGCATTTT
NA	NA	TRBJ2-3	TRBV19	CASSINGPHSTDTQYF	TGTGCCAGTAGTATAAATGGACCGCATAGCACAGATACGCAGTATTTT
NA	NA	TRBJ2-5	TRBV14	CASSRIAKDLSSGRQETQYF	TGTGCCAGCAGCCGGATTGCGAAAGACCTCAGTTCCGGCAGACAAGAGACCCAGTACTTC
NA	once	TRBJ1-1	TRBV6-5	CASSYSTRGATEAFF	TGTGCCAGCAGTTACTCGACACGAGGAGCCACTGAAGCTTTCTTT
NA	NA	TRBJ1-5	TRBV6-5	CASSYSARNQPQHF	TGTGCCAGCAGTTACTCCGCCAGAAATCAGCCCCAGCATTTT